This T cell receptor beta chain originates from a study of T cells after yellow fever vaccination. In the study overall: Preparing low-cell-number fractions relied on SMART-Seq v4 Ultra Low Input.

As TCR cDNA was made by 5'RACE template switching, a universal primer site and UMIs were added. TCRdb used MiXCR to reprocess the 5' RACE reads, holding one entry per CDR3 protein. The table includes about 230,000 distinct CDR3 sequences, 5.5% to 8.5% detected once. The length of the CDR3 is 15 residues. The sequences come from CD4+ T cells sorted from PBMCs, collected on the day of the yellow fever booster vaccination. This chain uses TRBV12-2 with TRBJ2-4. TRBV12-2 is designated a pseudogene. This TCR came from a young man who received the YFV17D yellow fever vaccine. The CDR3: CASRSFQQAKNIQYF. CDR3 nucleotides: TGTGCAAGTCGCTCATTTCAACAAGCCAAAAACATTCAGTACTTC.